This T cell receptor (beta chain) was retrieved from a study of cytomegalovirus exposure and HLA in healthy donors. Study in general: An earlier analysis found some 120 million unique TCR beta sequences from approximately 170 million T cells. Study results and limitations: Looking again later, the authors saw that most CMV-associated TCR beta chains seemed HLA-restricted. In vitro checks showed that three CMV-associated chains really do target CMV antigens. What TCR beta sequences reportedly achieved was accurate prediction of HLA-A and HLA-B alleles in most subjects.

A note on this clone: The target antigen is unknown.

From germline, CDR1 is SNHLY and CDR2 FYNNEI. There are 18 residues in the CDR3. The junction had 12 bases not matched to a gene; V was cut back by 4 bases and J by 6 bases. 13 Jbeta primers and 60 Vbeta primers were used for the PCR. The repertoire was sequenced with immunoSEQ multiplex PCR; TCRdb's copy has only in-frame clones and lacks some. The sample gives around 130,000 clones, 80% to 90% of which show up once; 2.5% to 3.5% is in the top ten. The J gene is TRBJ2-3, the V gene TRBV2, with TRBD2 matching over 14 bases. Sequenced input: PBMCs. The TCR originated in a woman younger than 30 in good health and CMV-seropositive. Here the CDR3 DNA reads TGTGCCAGCAGTGGCCAAGGACTAGCGGGGGGCGGAGGGGATACGCAGTATTTT. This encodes CASSGQGLAGGGGDTQYF.